These 18 T cell receptor beta chains share one sample of origin, sequenced in a study of blood T cell repertoires in COVID-19. The data were produced by immunoSEQ multiplex PCR, yet TCRdb's version contains in-frame clones alone and is incomplete. The table has 120,000 or so clones, more than 75% seen once. Sequenced sample: peripheral blood. Receptor source: a human donor in a cohort sampled during active COVID-19.

The rearrangement links TRBV9 to TRBJ2-3; 9 bases match TRBD1. After removal of 3 bases from V and 0 bases from J, the junction contained 8 bases not matched to a gene. The CDR3 is 17 residues long. Germline-derived CDR1 and CDR2 are SGDLS and YYNGEE. The CDR3 DNA reads as TGTGCCAGCAGCGGGACACAGGGGGCCCACAGCACAGATACGCAGTATTTT. It yields the protein CASSGTQGAHSTDTQYF.

CDR3 sequence reads: CSVYNRGTYEQYF. CDR3 coding DNA: TGCAGCGTGTACAACAGGGGAACCTACGAGCAGTACTTC. V gene TRBV29-1 combines with J gene TRBJ2-7, with 7 bases aligning to TRBD1. Germline assignment: CDR1 SQVTM and CDR2 ANQGSEA. This CDR3 is 13 amino acids long. With V trimmed by 6 bases and J by 2 bases, 7 bases remained unmatched.

V usage is TRBV25-1 and J usage is TRBJ1-1, with 7 bases fitting TRBD1. This CDR3 contains 16 residues. After removal of 7 bases from V and 6 bases from J, the junction contained 17 bases not matched to a gene. Per the germline V gene, CDR1 is MGHDK and CDR2 is SYGVNS. The CDR3 nucleotides read TGTGCCAGCACAGGGGGTTGGGCAGGAAGGGCCGCTGAAGCTTTCTTT. This sequence encodes CASTGGWAGRAAEAFF.

The CDR3 reads CATSTRTGRGNTIYF. The CDR3 DNA is TGTGCCACCAGCACCCGGACAGGGCGAGGAAACACCATATATTTT. The V call is TRBV15, the J call TRBJ1-3; 8 nucleotides align to TRBD1. Germline CDR1 reads LNHNV; CDR2 reads YYDKDF (reference sequence). V shed 4 bases and J 4 bases; nucleotides not matched to a gene: 6. The CDR3 length is 15 residues.

The chain joins TRBV24-1 to TRBJ2-3, with TRBD1 matching 8 bases. V was clipped by 3 bases and J by 4 bases; unmatched bases: 8. CDR1 is KGHDR, CDR2 SFDVKD, per germline. This CDR3 has 16 residues. The CDR3 is CATSDPGQAKADTQYF. For the CDR3, the DNA is TGTGCCACCAGTGATCCGGGACAGGCGAAGGCAGATACGCAGTATTTT.

The chain uses TRBV21-1 and TRBJ2-7; TRBD1 reflects the table's D call only, with no check against the DNA. TRBV21-1 is annotated as a pseudogene. The CDR3 extends over 16 amino acids. This chain's CDR3 is CASLRGQVDPSYEQYF. In DNA, the CDR3 is TGTGCCAGCCTCAGGGGCCAGGTAGACCCCTCCTACGAGCAGTACTTC.

The chain's CDR3 is CASSRGVAGGYNEQFF. For the CDR3, the DNA is TGCGCCAGCAGTCGAGGAGTAGCGGGAGGGTACAATGAGCAGTTCTTC. The V gene is TRBV23-1, the J gene TRBJ2-1; 11 bases agree with TRBD2. TRBV23-1 is annotated as an ORF whose role is uncertain. J was trimmed by 4 bases and V by 4 bases; bases with no gene match: 6. This CDR3 contains 16 residues.

The chain carries TRBV30 and TRBJ2-3; D uncertain. V was cut by 2 bases and J by 0 bases, with 9 bases left in between. Germline loops: CDR1 GTSNPN, CDR2 SVGIG (reference sequence). The CDR3 consists of 14 residues. CDR3 nucleotides: TGTGCCTGGAGTAGTGGCTTTAGCACAGATACGCAGTATTTT. It codes for CAWSSGFSTDTQYF.

V usage is TRBV23-1 and J usage is TRBJ2-7; 7 positions agree with TRBD1. TRBV23-1 is an ORF; its function is uncertain. V was pared by 2 bases and J by 4 bases, with 8 bases of the junction left unmatched. The CDR3 length is 15 residues. The CDR3 sequence: CASSQPGTVWYEQYF. CDR3 in DNA: TGCGCCAGCAGTCAACCCGGGACAGTATGGTACGAGCAGTACTTC.

The CDR3 sequence: CASTRAGTGGGQETQYF. The CDR3 region has the DNA TGTGCCAGCACCCGAGCGGGGACAGGGGGCGGCCAAGAGACCCAGTACTTC. V and J are TRBV28 and TRBJ2-5, with 12 bases that match TRBD1. CDR1 and CDR2 from the germline V gene are MDHEN and SYDVKM. The CDR3 contains 17 residues. J lost 1 base, V lost 7 bases, and 10 bases had no gene match. The whole variable domain, filled in from reference TRBV28 and TRBJ2-5, reads DVKVTQSSRYLVKRTGEKVFLECVQDMDHENMFWYRQDPGLGLRLIYFSYDVKMKEKGDIPEGYSVSREKKERFSLILESASTNQTSMYLCASTRAGTGGGQETQYFGPGTRLLVL.

The genes are TRBV5-6 and TRBJ1-3, with D possibly TRBD1 on 5 matching bases. The V and J ends lost 6 bases and 1 base respectively, with 11 bases between them. This CDR3 is 14 amino acids long. The V gene's germline CDR1 is SGHDT and CDR2 YYEEEE. CDR3 loop: CASTLDSSGNTIYF. CDR3 nucleotide sequence: TGTGCCAGCACCCTTGACAGTTCTGGAAACACCATATATTTT.

This clone was observed a single time. V is TRBV4-1 and J is TRBJ2-7; TRBD1 is a possible D gene (5 bases). V was trimmed by 4 bases and J by 4 bases, leaving 11 bases between them. The CDR3 has 13 residues. CDR1 is MGHRA, CDR2 YSYEKL, per germline. The CDR3 is CASSRVDRYEQYF. The CDR3, as DNA: TGCGCCAGCAGCCGAGTTGACAGATACGAGCAGTACTTC.

The table lists this clone with a count of one. This chain uses TRBV12-3 or TRBV12-4 with TRBJ1-5; D gene unclear. The ends were cut back, 3 bases at V and 4 bases at J, with 7 bases in the middle. The CDR3 is 13 residues long. Written as DNA, the CDR3 is TGTGCCAGCAGTTTGATCGAGAATCAGCCCCAGCATTTT. It yields the protein CASSLIENQPQHF.

This clone came up once. The chain uses TRBV9 and TRBJ2-7; 7 nucleotides line up with TRBD1. CDR3 length: 14 amino acids. Germline assignment: CDR1 SGDLS and CDR2 YYNGEE. V lost 0 bases to trimming and J lost 3 bases; unmatched junction nucleotides: 3. As DNA, the CDR3 is TGTGCCAGCAGCGTAGGAGGGACAGTCTACGAGCAGTACTTC. It yields the protein CASSVGGTVYEQYF.

The chain employs TRBV5-1 and TRBJ2-2; 8 bases are shared with TRBD1. The CDR3 has 14 amino acids. With 4 bases clipped from V and 5 bases from J, the junction kept 4 bases outside the gene matches. In germline, CDR1 is SGHRS, CDR2 YFSETQ. The CDR3 bases are TGCGCCAGCAGCCCAGGACAGGGAACCGGGGAGCTGTTTTTT. Translating it yields CASSPGQGTGELFF.

The rearrangement uses TRBV6-5 and TRBJ1-2, with 8 bases fitting TRBD1. The CDR3 extends over 14 amino acids. V shed 5 bases and J 5 bases; nucleotides not matched to a gene: 7. Germline V gene sequence: CDR1 MNHEY, CDR2 SVGAGI. Written as DNA, the CDR3 is TGTGCCAGCAGTAATGGGGACAGGAATTATGGCTACACCTTC. It yields the protein CASSNGDRNYGYTF.

The rearrangement uses TRBV25-1 and TRBJ2-1; possible D gene TRBD1, 7 bases. The CDR3 is 16 amino acids. With 2 bases removed from V and 6 bases from J, the gap between germline ends came to 17 bases. CDR1 and CDR2 (germline): MGHDK, SYGVNS. The CDR3 DNA reads as TGTGCCAGCAGTGAAAGGAGACAGGGAGGTGGCAATGAGCAGTTCTTC. Translation gives CASSERRQGGGNEQFF.

The chain uses TRBV23-1 and TRBJ2-7; TRBD2 is a possible D gene (5 bases). TRBV23-1 is an open reading frame whose function is uncertain. The CDR3 contains 18 residues. V was shortened by 0 bases and J by 2 bases, with 20 bases between the two germline ends. The CDR3 region is CASSQSISGFPSTYEQYF. In nucleotides, the CDR3 is TGCGCCAGCAGTCAATCGATATCGGGGTTCCCCTCCACCTACGAGCAGTACTTC.